The rows below give T cell receptor beta chains drawn from one sample of a study of T cell repertoires in cytomegalovirus infection. TCRdb itself ran the reads through MiXCR, one entry per CDR3 protein. The data contain fewer than 1,000,000 distinct CDR3 sequences, approximately 32% of them singletons. For these receptors, no antigen is known. Material: cultured CD8+ T cells from PBMCs, obtained from culture after CMV antigen stimulation. The receptor set was obtained from a human donor in good health (CMV status not recorded). Some clones in this sample may be carry-over from other donors' samples. Each CDR3 is given with its conserved first and last residue. The D gene is left open where the match is weak. Size is omitted from some rows. Given values are once, few, many or a class for expanded clones.

V gene: TRBV20-1; J gene: TRBJ1-5; D gene: .; CDR3 length: 16; clone size: .; CDR3 DNA: TGCAGTGCTACGTCGGGTGGGGTCATCGGGGATCAGCCCCAGCATTTT; CDR3 protein: CSATSGGVIGDQPQHF
V gene: TRBV4-1; J gene: TRBJ2-7; D gene: .; CDR3 length: 15; clone size: .; CDR3 DNA: TGTGCCAGCAGTAGAGGGGCAGGGGCAGCCTACGAGCAGTACTTC; CDR3 protein: CASSRGAGAAYEQYF
V gene: TRBV4-2; J gene: TRBJ1-1; D gene: .; CDR3 length: 15; clone size: .; CDR3 DNA: TGTGCCAGCAGCCAAGATGAAAACATGAACACTGAAGCTTTCTTT; CDR3 protein: CASSQDENMNTEAFF
V gene: TRBV7-2; J gene: TRBJ1-2; D gene: TRBD1; CDR3 length: 16; clone size: many; CDR3 DNA: TGTGCCAGCAGCTTAATGGGGCTGGACAGGGATTACGGCTACACCTTC; CDR3 protein: CASSLMGLDRDYGYTF
V gene: TRBV10-3; J gene: TRBJ1-1; D gene: .; CDR3 length: 16; clone size: .; CDR3 DNA: TGTGCCATCAGCTCGTCCCTCTACGTCCTGAACACTGAAGCTTTCTTT; CDR3 protein: CAISSSLYVLNTEAFF
V gene: TRBV2; J gene: TRBJ1-2; D gene: .; CDR3 length: 14; clone size: .; CDR3 DNA: TGTGCCAGCAGTGAAACAACCCGGACGTATGGCTACACCTTC; CDR3 protein: CASSETTRTYGYTF
V gene: TRBV7-2; J gene: TRBJ2-2; D gene: .; CDR3 length: 13; clone size: many; CDR3 DNA: TGTGCCAGCAGCCAGAGATGGTCCGGGGAGCTGTTTTTT; CDR3 protein: CASSQRWSGELFF
V gene: TRBV7-8; J gene: TRBJ2-4; D gene: TRBD2; CDR3 length: 14; clone size: many; CDR3 DNA: TGTGCCAACCCTCGGGGGGTGGCCAAAAACATTCAGTACTTC; CDR3 protein: CANPRGVAKNIQYF
V gene: TRBV7-2; J gene: TRBJ2-5; D gene: TRBD1; CDR3 length: 14; clone size: many; CDR3 DNA: TGTGCCAGCAGCTTAGTCAGGGGGCTAGAGACCCAGTACTTC; CDR3 protein: CASSLVRGLETQYF
V gene: TRBV9; J gene: TRBJ1-1; D gene: .; CDR3 length: 19; clone size: .; CDR3 DNA: TGTGCCAGCAGCGTCAACCGCCAATTGATAGGGGATGAAAACACTGAAGCTTTCTTT; CDR3 protein: CASSVNRQLIGDENTEAFF
V gene: TRBV6-5; J gene: TRBJ2-2; D gene: .; CDR3 length: 12; clone size: .; CDR3 DNA: TGTGCCAGCAGTTGGTTCAAAGGGGAGCTGTTTTTT; CDR3 protein: CASSWFKGELFF
V gene: TRBV6-1; J gene: TRBJ2-1; D gene: .; CDR3 length: 14; clone size: .; CDR3 DNA: TGTGCCAGCGCGGGGCGGAACTCCTACAATGAGCAGTTCTTC; CDR3 protein: CASAGRNSYNEQFF
V gene: TRBV2; J gene: TRBJ1-1; D gene: TRBD1; CDR3 length: 13; clone size: .; CDR3 DNA: TGTGCCAGCCCGACAGGGGTGAACACTGAAGCTTTCTTT; CDR3 protein: CASPTGVNTEAFF
V gene: TRBV11-2; J gene: TRBJ2-5; D gene: .; CDR3 length: 16; clone size: .; CDR3 DNA: TGTGCCAGCAGCTCGTTTGAAGTCGAAGGCCAAGAGACCCAGTACTTC; CDR3 protein: CASSSFEVEGQETQYF
V gene: TRBV15; J gene: TRBJ1-2; D gene: .; CDR3 length: 15; clone size: once; CDR3 DNA: TGTGCCACCAGCAGAGATAGGGCGGCCCCCTATGGCTACACCTTC; CDR3 protein: CATSRDRAAPYGYTF
V gene: TRBV14; J gene: TRBJ2-1; D gene: TRBD2; CDR3 length: 15; clone size: .; CDR3 DNA: TGTGCCAGCAGCCAATATAGCGGGGCCTACAATGAGCAGTTCTTC; CDR3 protein: CASSQYSGAYNEQFF
V gene: TRBV6-2/TRBV6-3; J gene: TRBJ1-5; D gene: .; CDR3 length: 14; clone size: .; CDR3 DNA: TGTGCCAGCCAGACTACAGGTTATTATCAGCCCCAGCATTTT; CDR3 protein: CASQTTGYYQPQHF
V gene: TRBV7-9; J gene: TRBJ2-1; D gene: .; CDR3 length: 14; clone size: .; CDR3 DNA: TGTGCCAGCAGCTTAGAGGTGGAGTACAATGAGCAGTTCTTC; CDR3 protein: CASSLEVEYNEQFF
V gene: TRBV6-2/TRBV6-3; J gene: TRBJ1-5; D gene: .; CDR3 length: 14; clone size: .; CDR3 DNA: TGTGCCAGCAGTTTATTGACACAAAATCAGCCCCAGCATTTT; CDR3 protein: CASSLLTQNQPQHF
V gene: TRBV6-5; J gene: TRBJ2-5; D gene: TRBD2; CDR3 length: 17; clone size: .; CDR3 DNA: TGTGCCAACAGCAACTCCTGGGGCCTAGCGGGGAAAGAGACCCAGTACTTC; CDR3 protein: CANSNSWGLAGKETQYF
V gene: TRBV27; J gene: TRBJ2-4; D gene: .; CDR3 length: 16; clone size: .; CDR3 DNA: TGTGCCAGCAGTTTATTTCCAGGGTTGACCAAAAACATTCAGTACTTC; CDR3 protein: CASSLFPGLTKNIQYF
V gene: TRBV27; J gene: TRBJ2-3; D gene: TRBD2; CDR3 length: 15; clone size: .; CDR3 DNA: TGTGCCAGCAGTCCCGGGACTATTATCACCGATACGCAGTATTTT; CDR3 protein: CASSPGTIITDTQYF
V gene: TRBV7-2; J gene: TRBJ2-1; D gene: TRBD1; CDR3 length: 16; clone size: .; CDR3 DNA: TGTGCCAGCAGCTTCCGGCCGTCAGGCGACAGGGATGAGCAGTTCTTC; CDR3 protein: CASSFRPSGDRDEQFF
V gene: TRBV6-1; J gene: TRBJ2-1; D gene: TRBD1; CDR3 length: 17; clone size: .; CDR3 DNA: TGTGCCAGCAGTGTATTCCATTCCGGGACAGGAGGAAATGAGCAGTTCTTC; CDR3 protein: CASSVFHSGTGGNEQFF
V gene: TRBV6-2/TRBV6-3; J gene: TRBJ2-3; D gene: TRBD2; CDR3 length: 15; clone size: few; CDR3 DNA: TGTGCCAGCAGTTACGGACTAGCGGTGACAGATACGCAGTATTTT; CDR3 protein: CASSYGLAVTDTQYF
V gene: TRBV29-1; J gene: TRBJ1-2; D gene: .; CDR3 length: 12; clone size: .; CDR3 DNA: TGCAGCGTTCCCGAAGGGGGAAATGGCTACACCTTC; CDR3 protein: CSVPEGGNGYTF
V gene: TRBV6-6; J gene: TRBJ2-5; D gene: .; CDR3 length: 12; clone size: .; CDR3 DNA: TGTGCCACGCACAGGAGCCAAGAGACCCAGTACTTC; CDR3 protein: CATHRSQETQYF
V gene: TRBV6-1; J gene: TRBJ2-7; D gene: TRBD1; CDR3 length: 15; clone size: few; CDR3 DNA: TGTGCCAGCAGCGGTTGGACAGGGAACCTCTACGAGCAGTACTTC; CDR3 protein: CASSGWTGNLYEQYF
V gene: TRBV19; J gene: TRBJ2-2; D gene: .; CDR3 length: 13; clone size: .; CDR3 DNA: TGTGCCAGTAGTACTCCAGGGACCGGGGAGCTGTTTTTT; CDR3 protein: CASSTPGTGELFF
V gene: TRBV20-1; J gene: TRBJ1-1; D gene: .; CDR3 length: 13; clone size: once; CDR3 DNA: TGCAGTGCTAGACCCCCGAGGGTTACTGAAGCTTTCTTT; CDR3 protein: CSARPPRVTEAFF
V gene: TRBV7-2; J gene: TRBJ1-5; D gene: .; CDR3 length: 14; clone size: many; CDR3 DNA: TGTGCCAGCAGCTTAGGCTTTAGCAATCAGCCCCAGCATTTT; CDR3 protein: CASSLGFSNQPQHF